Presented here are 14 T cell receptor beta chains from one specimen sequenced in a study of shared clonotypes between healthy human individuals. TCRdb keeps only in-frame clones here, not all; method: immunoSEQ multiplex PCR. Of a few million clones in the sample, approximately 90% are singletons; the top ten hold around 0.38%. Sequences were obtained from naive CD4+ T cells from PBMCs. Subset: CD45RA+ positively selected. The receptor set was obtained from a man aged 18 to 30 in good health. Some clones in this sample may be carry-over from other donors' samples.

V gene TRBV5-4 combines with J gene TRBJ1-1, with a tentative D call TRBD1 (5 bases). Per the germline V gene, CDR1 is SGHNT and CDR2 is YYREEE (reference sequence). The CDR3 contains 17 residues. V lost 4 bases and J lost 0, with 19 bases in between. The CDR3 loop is CASSPRMGEAVNTEAFF. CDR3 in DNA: TGTGCCAGCAGCCCTCGGATGGGGGAGGCGGTGAACACTGAAGCTTTCTTT.

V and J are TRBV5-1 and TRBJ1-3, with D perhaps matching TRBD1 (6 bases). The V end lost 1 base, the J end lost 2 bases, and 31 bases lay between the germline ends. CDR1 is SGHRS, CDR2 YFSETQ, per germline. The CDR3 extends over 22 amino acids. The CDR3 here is CASSLTDGGRIYMSGPGNTIYF. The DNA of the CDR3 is TGCGCCAGCAGCTTGACCGATGGGGGGCGGATTTATATGTCAGGCCCTGGAAACACCATATATTTT.

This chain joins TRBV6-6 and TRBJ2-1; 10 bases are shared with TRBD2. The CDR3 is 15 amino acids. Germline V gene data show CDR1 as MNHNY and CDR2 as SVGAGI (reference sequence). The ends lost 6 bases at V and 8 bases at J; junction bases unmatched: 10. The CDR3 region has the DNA TGTGCCAGCAGCAAGCGGGAGGGCCTCCTCGATGAGCAGTTCTTC. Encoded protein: CASSKREGLLDEQFF.

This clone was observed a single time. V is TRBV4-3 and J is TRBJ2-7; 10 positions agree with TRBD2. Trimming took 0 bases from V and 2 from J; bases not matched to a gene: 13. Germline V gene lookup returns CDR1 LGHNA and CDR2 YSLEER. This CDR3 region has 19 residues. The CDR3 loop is CASSQDLSAGGPVAYEQYF. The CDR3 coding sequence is TGCGCCAGCAGCCAAGATCTCTCAGCGGGAGGGCCGGTAGCCTACGAGCAGTACTTC.

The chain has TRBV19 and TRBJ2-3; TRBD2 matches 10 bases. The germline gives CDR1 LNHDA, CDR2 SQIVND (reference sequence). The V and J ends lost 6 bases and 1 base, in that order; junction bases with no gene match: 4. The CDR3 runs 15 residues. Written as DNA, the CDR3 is TGTGCCAGTAGCCCTAGCGGGAGACGCACAGATACGCAGTATTTT. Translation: CASSPSGRRTDTQYF.

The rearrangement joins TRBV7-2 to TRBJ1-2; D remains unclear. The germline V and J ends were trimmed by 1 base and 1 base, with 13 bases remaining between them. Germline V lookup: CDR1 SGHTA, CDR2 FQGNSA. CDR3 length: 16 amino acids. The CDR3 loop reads CASSLESRGINYGYTF. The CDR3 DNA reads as TGTGCCAGCAGCTTAGAATCCCGGGGAATTAACTATGGCTACACCTTC. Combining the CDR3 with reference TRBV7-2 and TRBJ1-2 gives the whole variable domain GAGVSQSPSNKVTEKGKDVELRCDPISGHTALYWYRQSLGQGLEFLIYFQGNSAPDKSGLPSDRFSAERTGGSVSTLTIQRTQQEDSAVYLCASSLESRGINYGYTFGSGTRLTVV.

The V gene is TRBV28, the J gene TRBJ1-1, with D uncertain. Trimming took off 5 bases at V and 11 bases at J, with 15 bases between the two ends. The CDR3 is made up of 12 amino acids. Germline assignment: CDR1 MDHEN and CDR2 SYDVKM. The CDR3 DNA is TGTGCCAGCAGTGGGCAAACAGCGGTGGCTTTCTTT. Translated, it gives CASSGQTAVAFF. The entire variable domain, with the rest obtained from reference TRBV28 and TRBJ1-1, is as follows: DVKVTQSSRYLVKRTGEKVFLECVQDMDHENMFWYRQDPGLGLRLIYFSYDVKMKEKGDIPEGYSVSREKKERFSLILESASTNQTSMYLCASSGQTAVAFFGQGTRLTVV.

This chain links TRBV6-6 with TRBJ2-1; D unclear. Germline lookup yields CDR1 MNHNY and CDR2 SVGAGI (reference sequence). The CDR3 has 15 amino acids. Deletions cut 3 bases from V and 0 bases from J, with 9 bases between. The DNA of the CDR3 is TGTGCCAGCAGTTATCGCCAGAGCTCCTACAATGAGCAGTTCTTC. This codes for CASSYRQSSYNEQFF.

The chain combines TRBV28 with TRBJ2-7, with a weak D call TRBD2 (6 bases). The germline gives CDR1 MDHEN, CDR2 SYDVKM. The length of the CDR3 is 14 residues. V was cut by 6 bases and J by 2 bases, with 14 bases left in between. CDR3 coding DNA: TGTGCCAGCAGGGAGTGGGGGGAACCCTACGAGCAGTACTTC. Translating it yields CASREWGEPYEQYF. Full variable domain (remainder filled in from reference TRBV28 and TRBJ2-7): DVKVTQSSRYLVKRTGEKVFLECVQDMDHENMFWYRQDPGLGLRLIYFSYDVKMKEKGDIPEGYSVSREKKERFSLILESASTNQTSMYLCASREWGEPYEQYFGPGTRLTVT.

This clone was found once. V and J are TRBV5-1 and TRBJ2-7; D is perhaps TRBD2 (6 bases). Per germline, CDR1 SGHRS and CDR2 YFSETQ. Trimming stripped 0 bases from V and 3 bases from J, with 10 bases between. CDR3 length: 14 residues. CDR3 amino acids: CASSLEGGIYEQYF. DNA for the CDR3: TGCGCCAGCAGCTTGGAGGGCGGGATCTACGAGCAGTACTTC.

The CDR3 nucleotides read TGTGCCAGCAGCCCATACAGGGGGCCGCCCTTCAATGAGCAGTTCTTC. Protein product: CASSPYRGPPFNEQFF. The chain recombines TRBV7-3 with TRBJ2-1; the match to TRBD1 covers 9 bases. Germline trimming cut 5 bases from V and 6 bases from J; bases unmatched to any gene: 11. Germline V gives CDR1 SGHTA, CDR2 FQGTGA. CDR3 size: 16 residues.

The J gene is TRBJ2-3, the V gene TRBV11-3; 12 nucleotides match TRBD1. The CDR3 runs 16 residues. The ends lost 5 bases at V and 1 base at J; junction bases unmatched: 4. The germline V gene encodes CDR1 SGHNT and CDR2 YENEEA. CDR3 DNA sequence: TGTGCCAGCAGCCCCGGGGACAGGGGGCGCACAGATACGCAGTATTTT. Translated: CASSPGDRGRTDTQYF.

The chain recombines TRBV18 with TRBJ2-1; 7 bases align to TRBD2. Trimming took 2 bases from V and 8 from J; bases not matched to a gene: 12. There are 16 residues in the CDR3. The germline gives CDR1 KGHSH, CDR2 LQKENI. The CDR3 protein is CASSPAVRPRGDEQFF. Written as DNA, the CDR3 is TGTGCCAGCTCACCAGCCGTACGCCCCCGGGGGGATGAGCAGTTCTTC.

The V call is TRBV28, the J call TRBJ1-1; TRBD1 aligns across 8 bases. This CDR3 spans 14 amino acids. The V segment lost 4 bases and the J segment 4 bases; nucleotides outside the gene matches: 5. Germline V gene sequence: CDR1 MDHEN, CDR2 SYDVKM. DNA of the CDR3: TGTGCCAGCAGTTCCGGGACAGGAGCCACTGAAGCTTTCTTT. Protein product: CASSSGTGATEAFF.